This is a list of T cell receptor beta chains from one sample in a study of T cell changes during pregnancy in multiple sclerosis. Sequencing was performed with immunoSEQ multiplex PCR; in TCRdb, only in-frame clones are kept and a portion is missing. The repertoire consists of just over 80,000 clones, with about 95% occurring once and the leading ten covering about 1.2%. This material consisted of peripheral blood, taken in the second trimester of pregnancy. The receptors stem from a female donor with multiple sclerosis, enrolled in a pregnancy study. Both conserved end residues are part of each CDR3. Fields, in order: V gene, CDR3 protein.

V gene: TRBV25-1; CDR3 protein: CASSHLGGQGSYNEQFF
V gene: TRBV29-1; CDR3 protein: CSVEGLGGTMNTEAFF
V gene: TRBV19; CDR3 protein: CASSARTGAGGYTF
V gene: TRBV5-6; CDR3 protein: CASSLALGQGAVDEQFF
V gene: TRBV4-1; CDR3 protein: CASSQELGTGVSGANVPTF
V gene: TRBV4-1; CDR3 protein: CASSQEGAGNTEAFF
V gene: TRBV18; CDR3 protein: CASSRGQGLDTEAFF
V gene: TRBV5-4; CDR3 protein: CASSSLGELFF
V gene: TRBV21-1; CDR3 protein: CATVGDRGIYEQYF
V gene: TRBV27; CDR3 protein: CASSLSQILGIGELFF
V gene: TRBV14; CDR3 protein: CASSRFGQGVRGETQYF
V gene: TRBV15; CDR3 protein: CATSQGTSGSTYNEQFF
V gene: TRBV28; CDR3 protein: CASSPGTERYEQYF
V gene: TRBV29-1; CDR3 protein: CSVGSSRDFTDTQYF
V gene: TRBV6-5; CDR3 protein: CASSYVLDRGQEAFF
V gene: TRBV5-1; CDR3 protein: CASRGGELFF
V gene: TRBV19; CDR3 protein: CASSTQDRGYNGYTF
V gene: TRBV5-4; CDR3 protein: CASSPWDRAYEQYF
V gene: TRBV5-4; CDR3 protein: CASSGRENTEAFF
V gene: TRBV6-1; CDR3 protein: CASFRGRNEQFF
V gene: TRBV11-2; CDR3 protein: CASSSFSGGLYYNEQFF
V gene: TRBV19; CDR3 protein: CASSTRTSTDTQYF
V gene: TRBV7-2; CDR3 protein: CASSSSGVKGETQYF
V gene: TRBV5-1; CDR3 protein: CASSSAGGGSYEQYF
V gene: TRBV7-9; CDR3 protein: CASSLVGNEQFF
V gene: TRBV2; CDR3 protein: CASRREAGGPGGELFF
V gene: TRBV27; CDR3 protein: CASSSLAGGPTDTQYF
V gene: TRBV30; CDR3 protein: CAWSLRLAQGNQPQHF
V gene: TRBV7-2; CDR3 protein: CASTTGVYNEQFF